What follows describes a single TCR beta chain. Its matching antigen is unknown. Second-dose intervals near 4 or 12 weeks were combined. These data originate in a study of T cell responses to AZD1222 COVID-19 vaccine. Points from the study as a whole: Spike-specific TCR breadth and depth went up after people got two AZD1222 doses. Dominant CD4 TCR responses targeted spike regions 160-218 and 743-854.

The CDR3 contains 12 residues. Looked up from germline, CDR1 is SGHTS and CDR2 is YDEGEE. V was clipped by 4 bases and J by 11 bases, with 15 bases between them. Libraries were prepared by immunoSEQ multiplex PCR; TCRdb keeps only in-frame clonotypes and omits some of them. The data hold about 140,000 clones, with 90% to 95% observed a single time. The receptor was derived from an adult who received the AZD1222 COVID-19 vaccine. The sequenced sample was peripheral blood, obtained 28 days after the second AZD1222 dose. The V and J genes are TRBV5-8 and TRBJ1-1, with D hard to call. CDR3 nucleotide sequence: TGTGCCAGCAGCCTAGCCGGGCTAGGGGCTTTCTTT. Protein product: CASSLAGLGAFF.